These T cell receptor beta chains were read from a single sample in a study of post-analysis software for immune sequencing data. TCRdb passed the PCR reads through MiXCR, listing each CDR3 protein once. Of about 820,000 distinct CDR3 sequences in the sample, about 57% were seen once. Sample: blood. The origin of the receptors is a girl aged 10-17 years with multiple sclerosis. Both conserved end residues are part of each CDR3. Each record gives: CDR3 DNA, CDR3 protein, J gene, D gene, clone size, V gene. The D gene is left open where the match is weak. Some rows have no size entry. The others give once, few or many, or a class for an expanded clone.

cdr3_nt: TGCAGCACTCCAGGGGTCCGCTACAATGAGCAGTTCTTC
cdr3_aa: CSTPGVRYNEQFF
j_call: TRBJ2-1
d_call: -
clone_size: few
v_call: TRBV29-1

cdr3_nt: TGCAGTGCTGTACTCAGCGGGAGAAGTTTTGAGACCCAGTACTTC
cdr3_aa: CSAVLSGRSFETQYF
j_call: TRBJ2-5
d_call: TRBD2
clone_size: few
v_call: TRBV20-1

cdr3_nt: TGTGCCAGTAGTCGGGCTAGCGGGAGGCCCACCGGGGAGCTGTTTTTT
cdr3_aa: CASSRASGRPTGELFF
j_call: TRBJ2-2
d_call: TRBD2
clone_size: -
v_call: TRBV19

cdr3_nt: TGTGCCACCAGCTGGCCCCGACTAGCTGGTGGGAGCACAGATACGCAGTATTTT
cdr3_aa: CATSWPRLAGGSTDTQYF
j_call: TRBJ2-3
d_call: TRBD2
clone_size: -
v_call: TRBV15

cdr3_nt: TGTGCCAGCAGCCGGGCAGTCCTAGCCAAAAACATTCAGTACTTC
cdr3_aa: CASSRAVLAKNIQYF
j_call: TRBJ2-4
d_call: -
clone_size: few
v_call: TRBV14

cdr3_nt: TGTGCCAGCAGTTTATCCCCTTTAGGAGCCGGGGAGCTGTTTTTT
cdr3_aa: CASSLSPLGAGELFF
j_call: TRBJ2-2
d_call: -
clone_size: -
v_call: TRBV27

cdr3_nt: TGTGCCAGCAGCCAAGAAGCTGGGGGGAACATTCAGTACTTC
cdr3_aa: CASSQEAGGNIQYF
j_call: TRBJ2-4
d_call: -
clone_size: few
v_call: TRBV3-1

cdr3_nt: TGTGCCAGCAGCCTTTCCGGGACTAGCGGGAGTTATGAGCAGTTCTTC
cdr3_aa: CASSLSGTSGSYEQFF
j_call: TRBJ2-1
d_call: TRBD2
clone_size: -
v_call: TRBV3-1

cdr3_nt: TGTGCCAGCAGTGAATCCGGAATCCGCTCCTACAATGAGCAGTTCTTC
cdr3_aa: CASSESGIRSYNEQFF
j_call: TRBJ2-1
d_call: -
clone_size: -
v_call: TRBV6-1

cdr3_nt: TGCAGTGCTAGAGGGGGGACTAGCGGGAGTCAGGAGACCCAGTACTTC
cdr3_aa: CSARGGTSGSQETQYF
j_call: TRBJ2-5
d_call: TRBD2
clone_size: once
v_call: TRBV20-1

cdr3_nt: TGTGCCAGTAGTATTCGGCGGGGGTACAATGAGCAGTTCTTC
cdr3_aa: CASSIRRGYNEQFF
j_call: TRBJ2-1
d_call: TRBD2
clone_size: -
v_call: TRBV19

cdr3_nt: TGTGCCAGCAGCTTAGGGGGAGCGGGCTACGAGCAGTACTTC
cdr3_aa: CASSLGGAGYEQYF
j_call: TRBJ2-7
d_call: -
clone_size: -
v_call: TRBV7-9

cdr3_nt: TGCAGTGCTAGAGATCTTAACAGACTCAATGAGCAGTTCTTC
cdr3_aa: CSARDLNRLNEQFF
j_call: TRBJ2-1
d_call: -
clone_size: -
v_call: TRBV20-1

cdr3_nt: TGTGCCAGCAGCTTACAACTTTCGGGACTAGGACAGTACTTC
cdr3_aa: CASSLQLSGLGQYF
j_call: TRBJ2-5
d_call: TRBD2
clone_size: -
v_call: TRBV7-2

cdr3_nt: TGCGCCAGCAGCCTAGAGACAGGGGCTGATGAGCAGTTCTTC
cdr3_aa: CASSLETGADEQFF
j_call: TRBJ2-1
d_call: TRBD1
clone_size: -
v_call: TRBV5-1

cdr3_nt: TGCGCCAGCAGCTTGAGGGCGGGAGGGCCCTCGGTAGAGACCCAGTACTTC
cdr3_aa: CASSLRAGGPSVETQYF
j_call: TRBJ2-5
d_call: TRBD2
clone_size: -
v_call: TRBV5-1

cdr3_nt: TGTGCCAGCAGGGGTACCCCGAACACCGGGGAGCTGTTTTTT
cdr3_aa: CASRGTPNTGELFF
j_call: TRBJ2-2
d_call: -
clone_size: -
v_call: TRBV25-1

cdr3_nt: TGTGCCAGCACCAGAAACTCCTACGAGCAGTACTTC
cdr3_aa: CASTRNSYEQYF
j_call: TRBJ2-7
d_call: -
clone_size: -
v_call: TRBV12-3/TRBV12-4

cdr3_nt: TGTGCCAGCAGTTCCGATGGGGGACCCCAAGAGACCCAGTACTTC
cdr3_aa: CASSSDGGPQETQYF
j_call: TRBJ2-5
d_call: -
clone_size: -
v_call: TRBV12-3/TRBV12-4

cdr3_nt: TGCAGTGCTGAAGAAAGACAGACAACTAATGAAAAACTGTTTTTT
cdr3_aa: CSAEERQTTNEKLFF
j_call: TRBJ1-4
d_call: -
clone_size: -
v_call: TRBV20-1

cdr3_nt: TGTGCCAGCAGGTTCGGGACACGGCCGATTGAAGCTTTCTTT
cdr3_aa: CASRFGTRPIEAFF
j_call: TRBJ1-1
d_call: -
clone_size: once
v_call: TRBV12-3/TRBV12-4

cdr3_nt: TGCAGTGCACAAAGCGGGGGAAGCACAGATACGCAGTATTTT
cdr3_aa: CSAQSGGSTDTQYF
j_call: TRBJ2-3
d_call: TRBD2
clone_size: -
v_call: TRBV20-1

cdr3_nt: TGTGCCACCAGCAGAGGGGGACAGGGAAGGTGGGATGAGCAGTTCTTC
cdr3_aa: CATSRGGQGRWDEQFF
j_call: TRBJ2-1
d_call: TRBD1
clone_size: -
v_call: TRBV15

cdr3_nt: TGCAGTGCTAGAATTAGCGGGGGGGGAGAGACCCAGTACTTC
cdr3_aa: CSARISGGGETQYF
j_call: TRBJ2-5
d_call: TRBD2
clone_size: -
v_call: TRBV20-1

cdr3_nt: TGTGCCAGCAGTTCGGGACTAGAAGGGAAGGAGCAGTACTTC
cdr3_aa: CASSSGLEGKEQYF
j_call: TRBJ2-7
d_call: TRBD2
clone_size: few
v_call: TRBV6-2/TRBV6-3

cdr3_nt: TGCAGTGCCAGGACCTGGGGGAAACTGCTTCAAGAGACCCAGTACTTC
cdr3_aa: CSARTWGKLLQETQYF
j_call: TRBJ2-5
d_call: -
clone_size: few
v_call: TRBV20-1

cdr3_nt: TGTGCCAGCAGCTTAGCGGCGGCTCACCTAGTTGGCTACACCTTC
cdr3_aa: CASSLAAAHLVGYTF
j_call: TRBJ1-2
d_call: -
clone_size: -
v_call: TRBV7-9

cdr3_nt: TGCAGTGCTAGAGATCTAGCGGGGGGGTATTACGAGCAGTACTTC
cdr3_aa: CSARDLAGGYYEQYF
j_call: TRBJ2-7
d_call: TRBD2
clone_size: few
v_call: TRBV20-1

cdr3_nt: TGTGCCAGCAGCCAAGATCCGGGACAGCCCTACGAGCAGTACTTC
cdr3_aa: CASSQDPGQPYEQYF
j_call: TRBJ2-7
d_call: TRBD1
clone_size: -
v_call: TRBV3-1

cdr3_nt: TGTGCCAGCAGCTTGGGGGGACAGGGGAGGAAGCGTTCACCCCTCCACTTT
cdr3_aa: CASSLGGQGRKRSPLHF
j_call: TRBJ1-6
d_call: TRBD1
clone_size: -
v_call: TRBV5-6

cdr3_nt: TGTGCCAGCAGTTTAATGTGGGCGGCGGAGACCCAGTACTTC
cdr3_aa: CASSLMWAAETQYF
j_call: TRBJ2-5
d_call: -
clone_size: few
v_call: TRBV12-3/TRBV12-4

cdr3_nt: TGTGCCAGCAGCCTCAGGGAGTACGGCTACACCTTC
cdr3_aa: CASSLREYGYTF
j_call: TRBJ1-2
d_call: -
clone_size: -
v_call: TRBV7-9

cdr3_nt: TGCGCCAGCAGCTTGGCCCCGGGGATAGGCGAGCAGTACTTC
cdr3_aa: CASSLAPGIGEQYF
j_call: TRBJ2-7
d_call: -
clone_size: -
v_call: TRBV5-1

cdr3_nt: TGTGCCAGCAGTTTTACCGGGACTGCCACAGATACGCAGTATTTT
cdr3_aa: CASSFTGTATDTQYF
j_call: TRBJ2-3
d_call: -
clone_size: -
v_call: TRBV7-3

cdr3_nt: TGCAGTGCTAGGTACCAGGGGATCCAAGAGACCCAGTACTTC
cdr3_aa: CSARYQGIQETQYF
j_call: TRBJ2-5
d_call: -
clone_size: -
v_call: TRBV20-1

cdr3_nt: TGTGCCAGCAGCTTAGGACTAATCAACGAGCAGTACTTC
cdr3_aa: CASSLGLINEQYF
j_call: TRBJ2-7
d_call: -
clone_size: few
v_call: TRBV7-2

cdr3_nt: TGCAGTGCTAAGGACGGGTCCTACGAGCAGTACTTC
cdr3_aa: CSAKDGSYEQYF
j_call: TRBJ2-7
d_call: -
clone_size: -
v_call: TRBV20-1

cdr3_nt: TGCGCCAGCAGCCAGGACTACACGGGGGAGCAGTTCTTC
cdr3_aa: CASSQDYTGEQFF
j_call: TRBJ2-1
d_call: -
clone_size: -
v_call: TRBV5-1